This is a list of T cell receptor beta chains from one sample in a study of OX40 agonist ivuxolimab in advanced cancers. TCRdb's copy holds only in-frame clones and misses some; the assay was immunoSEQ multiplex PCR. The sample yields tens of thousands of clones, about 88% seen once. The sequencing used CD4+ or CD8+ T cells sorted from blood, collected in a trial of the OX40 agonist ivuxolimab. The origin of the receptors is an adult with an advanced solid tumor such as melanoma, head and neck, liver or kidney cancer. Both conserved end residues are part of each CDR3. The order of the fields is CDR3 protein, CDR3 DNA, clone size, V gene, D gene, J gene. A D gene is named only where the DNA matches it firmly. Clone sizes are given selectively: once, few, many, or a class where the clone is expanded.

CDR3: CASSNSDSDSSYEQYF
DNA: TGTGCCAGCAGCAACTCGGACAGCGACAGCTCCTACGAGCAGTACTTC
size: .
V: TRBV5-6
D: .
J: TRBJ2-7

CDR3: CASSLSLGYEQYF
DNA: TGTGCCAGCAGCCTTTCCCTAGGCTACGAGCAGTACTTC
size: .
V: TRBV27
D: .
J: TRBJ2-7

CDR3: CASSPYSFTLGEHYGYTF
DNA: TGTGCCAGCAGCCCTTACAGCTTTACTCTGGGGGAACACTATGGCTACACCTTC
size: .
V: TRBV14
D: .
J: TRBJ1-2

CDR3: CASSIDWGQGNQPQHF
DNA: TGTGCCAGTAGTATAGATTGGGGGCAGGGGAACCAGCCCCAGCATTTT
size: .
V: TRBV19
D: .
J: TRBJ1-5

CDR3: CASSYGTGGLNTEAFF
DNA: TGCGCCAGCAGCTACGGGACAGGGGGCCTGAACACTGAAGCTTTCTTT
size: .
V: TRBV4-3
D: TRBD1
J: TRBJ1-1

CDR3: CASSLTGELFF
DNA: TGTGCCAGCAGTCTCACCGGGGAGCTGTTTTTT
size: few
V: TRBV6-6
D: .
J: TRBJ2-2

CDR3: CSVGQNYEQYF
DNA: TGCAGTGTGGGACAAAACTACGAGCAGTACTTC
size: .
V: TRBV20-1
D: .
J: TRBJ2-7

CDR3: CAGGPSYNEQFF
DNA: TGTGCCGGGGGGCCTAGCTACAATGAGCAGTTCTTC
size: medium-sized
V: TRBV7-9
D: .
J: TRBJ2-1

CDR3: CASSLVAEETQYF
DNA: TGTGCCAGCAGCTTAGTAGCGGAAGAGACCCAGTACTTC
size: .
V: TRBV7-9
D: .
J: TRBJ2-5

CDR3: CASSHRVTPVNQPQHF
DNA: TGTGCCAGCAGCCACAGGGTCACCCCGGTAAATCAGCCCCAGCATTTT
size: .
V: TRBV21-1
D: .
J: TRBJ1-5

CDR3: CASRPRTEPYEQYF
DNA: TGTGCAAGTCGCCCCAGGACAGAACCTTACGAGCAGTACTTC
size: .
V: TRBV12-2
D: .
J: TRBJ2-7

CDR3: CASRTGPDYGYTF
DNA: TGTGCCAGCAGAACCGGACCAGACTATGGCTACACCTTC
size: .
V: TRBV6-5
D: .
J: TRBJ1-2

CDR3: CASSRGPSVSTDTQYF
DNA: TGTGCCAGCAGCCGAGGCCCCAGTGTTAGCACAGATACGCAGTATTTT
size: .
V: TRBV7-3
D: .
J: TRBJ2-3

CDR3: CASSLDRLRQPQHF
DNA: TGCGCCAGCAGCTTGGACAGGCTTCGTCAGCCCCAGCATTTT
size: few
V: TRBV4-3
D: TRBD1
J: TRBJ1-5